This is a list of T cell receptor beta chains from one sample in a study of neurological immune-mediated disorders. TCRdb re-called the 5' RACE reads with MiXCR, one entry per CDR3 protein. The sample consists of about 49,000 distinct CDR3 sequences, 10% of them appearing once. Sample: PBMCs. Receptors originate from a woman aged 35 to 49 in good health. Each CDR3 is given with its conserved first and last residue.

j_call	v_call	cdr3_aa
TRBJ1-1	TRBV12-3/TRBV12-4	CASSLSFGREAFF
TRBJ2-3	TRBV20-1	CSASPTSGKTDTQYF
TRBJ2-3	TRBV29-1	CSAESSGGPRTDTQYF
TRBJ2-5	TRBV27	CASSSVRGPETQYF
TRBJ2-5	TRBV6-1	CASSRDRPFQETQYF
TRBJ2-3	TRBV20-1	CSAREQAGVVAQYF
TRBJ2-1	TRBV7-2	CASSVTRDRGYNEQFF
TRBJ1-2	TRBV4-2	CASSQDGAGGFPYSGYTF
TRBJ2-7	TRBV5-5	CASSFGRGGRYEQYF
TRBJ1-1	TRBV12-3/TRBV12-4	CASSWRAGGTEAFF
TRBJ2-7	TRBV6-2/TRBV6-3	CASSYSISGKTSYEQYF
TRBJ2-1	TRBV5-1	CASSSAGRYFNEQFF
TRBJ1-1	TRBV12-3/TRBV12-4	CASSRLPGGHTEAFF
TRBJ1-1	TRBV27	CASSLSWEGNTEAFF
TRBJ2-1	TRBV5-6	CASSPASDRGVYNEQFF
TRBJ2-2	TRBV20-1	CSAKTGGKDTGELFF
TRBJ1-5	TRBV6-5	CASSWGNNQPQHF
TRBJ2-7	TRBV7-6	CASSLRGGQGRTYEQYF
TRBJ2-7	TRBV5-5	CASSLGQGRSYEQYF
TRBJ1-5	TRBV5-5	CASSLAPRGGIGQPQHF
TRBJ2-7	TRBV20-1	CSARDFVRDEQYF
TRBJ2-5	TRBV7-2	CASSRGEQETQYF
TRBJ1-1	TRBV24-1	CATSDNTGVTEAFF
TRBJ2-1	TRBV29-1	CSVLAGVVMNEQFF
TRBJ2-7	TRBV6-2/TRBV6-3	CASNKGEYEQYF
TRBJ1-1	TRBV10-3	CAIRSDRGDTEAFF
TRBJ1-2	TRBV12-3/TRBV12-4	CASSLGGGVNYGHTF
TRBJ2-2	TRBV6-5	CASSDWARLLFF
TRBJ2-3	TRBV20-1	CSARRGHTQYF
TRBJ1-6	TRBV7-2	CASSLAWNSPLHF
TRBJ1-3	TRBV7-2	CASRGQGGEGNTIYF
TRBJ2-7	TRBV7-2	CASSLAADRSAEQYF
TRBJ2-1	TRBV5-6	CASSFGTSTFGEQFF
TRBJ2-7	TRBV3-1	CASSQVGTTYEQYF
TRBJ1-2	TRBV18	CASSRGTGRTNYGYTF
TRBJ2-7	TRBV5-1	CASSLDVEPSYEQYF
TRBJ2-7	TRBV2	CASSESAYEQYF
TRBJ1-6	TRBV20-1	CSARVGGGDSPLHF
TRBJ2-4	TRBV2	CASSEIAENIQYF
TRBJ1-4	TRBV6-5	CASSYTLARSTNEKLFF
TRBJ1-6	TRBV30	CAWSVRGGYNSPLHF
TRBJ1-5	TRBV6-2/TRBV6-3	CATRRQGWDQPQHF
TRBJ1-1	TRBV11-3	CASSLSYAAEAFF
TRBJ2-2	TRBV3-1	CASSQEVEENTGELFF
TRBJ1-1	TRBV7-9	CASSLTGNTEAFF
TRBJ2-1	TRBV10-2	CASSEWTGNEQFF
TRBJ1-1	TRBV12-3/TRBV12-4	CASSEVRGEAFF